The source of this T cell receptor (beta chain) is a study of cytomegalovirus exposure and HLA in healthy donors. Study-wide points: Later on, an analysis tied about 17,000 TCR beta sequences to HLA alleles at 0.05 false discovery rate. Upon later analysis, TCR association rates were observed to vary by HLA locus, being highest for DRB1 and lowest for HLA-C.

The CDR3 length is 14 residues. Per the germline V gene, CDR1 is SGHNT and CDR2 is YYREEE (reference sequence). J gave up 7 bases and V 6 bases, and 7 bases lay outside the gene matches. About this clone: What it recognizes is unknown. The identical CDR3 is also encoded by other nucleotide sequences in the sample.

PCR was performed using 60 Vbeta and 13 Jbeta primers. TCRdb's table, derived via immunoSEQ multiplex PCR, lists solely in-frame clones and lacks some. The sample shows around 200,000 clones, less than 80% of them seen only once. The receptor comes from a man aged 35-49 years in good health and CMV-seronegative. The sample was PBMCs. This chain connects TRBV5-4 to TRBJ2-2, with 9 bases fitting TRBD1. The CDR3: CASIRQGGNGELFF. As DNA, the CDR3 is TGTGCCAGCATCCGACAGGGGGGCAACGGGGAGCTGTTTTTT.